The source of this T cell receptor beta chain is a study of cytotoxic CD8 clonotypes in ibrutinib-treated CLL. Study-wide context: Investigators reported some 25 partial and 2 complete responses; after median about 74 months, approximately 15 patients remained remitted and about 12 progressed.

Some clones are missing from TCRdb's copy, which holds only in-frame ones; the method was immunoSEQ multiplex PCR. The sample has 110,000 to 150,000 clones; 91% are singletons. Details on this clone: Its antigen is unknown. At one end, the junction sequence differs from germline, possibly due to a read error.

Study outcomes and limitations: Public clonotypes, rarely seen, contracted or held steady on treatment. Baseline levels were approached again at progression, after clonality had risen at ibrutinib response.

The starting material was PBMCs, obtained after 12 months of ibrutinib treatment. This TCR came from a human donor with chronic lymphocytic leukemia.

CDR3 residues: CASRNVQGGGVHF. The DNA for the CDR3 is TGTGCCAGCAGAAACGTGCAGGGTGGAGGGGTTCACTTC. The chain joins TRBV6-5 to TRBJ2-4; TRBD2 is a possible D gene (6 bases). Germline V gives CDR1 MNHEY, CDR2 SVGAGI. The CDR3 has 13 amino acids.